These 15 T cell receptor beta chains share one sample of origin, sequenced in a study of T cells in Graves' hyperthyroidism and ophthalmopathy (dated by TCRdb to about 2019). The library was made by multiplex PCR. The listed sequencing device is Illumina HiSeq 2000. The TCR beta CDR3 regions were amplified from RNA transcripts. A first-round RT-PCR of the TCR CDR3 used the HTBI primer set with the Qiagen OneStep RT-PCR kit. The public sequencing data were trimmed at Q25 with fastp and processed into clonotypes with MiXCR by TCRdb, which kept only in-frame beta chains. One record per CDR3 amino acid sequence lists the most common genes and DNA. The table for this sample lists 250,000 to 300,000 distinct CDR3 sequences; more than 12% of them were counted only once. 13% of the sample rests with the top ten. The specimen was blood. These receptors were collected from a woman between 40 and 55 years old with Graves' hyperthyroidism that later progressed to Graves' ophthalmopathy.

This clonotype was counted ten times or more. J is TRBJ1-6 and V is TRBV18, with 7 bases matching TRBD1. Trimming took 7 bases from V and 0 from J; bases not matched to a gene: 3. CDR3 length: 15 residues. Germline V gives CDR1 KGHSH, CDR2 LQKENI. This chain's CDR3 is CASCRDSSYNSPLHF. The CDR3 DNA is TGTGCCAGCTGCCGGGACAGCTCCTATAATTCACCCCTCCACTTT.

This clonotype was found many times. The genes are TRBV28 and TRBJ2-7; D is ambiguous. Germline V CDR1 and CDR2: MDHEN, SYDVKM. The V gene lost 5 bases and the J gene lost 0 bases, with 5 bases spanning the gap. The CDR3 spans 12 residues. This chain's CDR3 is CASSLSSYEQYF. CDR3 coding DNA: TGTGCCAGCAGTCTTAGCTCCTACGAGCAGTACTTC.

This chain links TRBV19 with TRBJ1-5, with a possible D match to TRBD1 (5 bases). Germline V gene lookup returns CDR1 LNHDA and CDR2 SQIVND (reference sequence). Trimming cost V 0 bases and J 7 bases, with 10 bases left between them. The CDR3 length is 14 residues. CDR3 nucleotides: TGTGCCAGTAGTATAGAGCGGGGACCCCAGCCCCAGCATTTT. As protein: CASSIERGPQPQHF.

This clonotype was seen at least ten times. The genes are TRBV12-3 or TRBV12-4 and TRBJ1-1; 8 nucleotides agree with TRBD1. Unmatched junction bases numbered 4, after V lost 3 bases and J lost 1 base. The CDR3 runs to 15 residues. Here the CDR3 reads CASSFGDRKNTEAFF. CDR3 in DNA: TGTGCCAGCAGTTTCGGGGACAGGAAGAACACTGAAGCTTTCTTT.

Points on this clonotype: The junction differs from germline at one of its ends, possibly a read error. This chain uses TRBV11-1 with TRBJ2-1; D gene unclear. Germline CDR1 SGHAT, CDR2 FQDESV (reference sequence). This CDR3 has 17 amino acids. DNA for the CDR3: TGTGCCAGCAGCTTAGTGCCAGCGCCCCCCTCCTACAATGATCAGTGCTTC. This encodes CASSLVPAPPSYNDQCF.

This clonotype was counted many times. The rearrangement joins TRBV20-1 to TRBJ1-2, with 7 bases lining up with TRBD1. The germline gives CDR1 DFQATT, CDR2 SNEGSKA (reference sequence). This CDR3 spans 16 amino acids. With 5 bases clipped from V and 6 bases from J, the junction kept 18 bases outside the gene matches. CDR3 protein: CSARQGERFSFDGYTF. The CDR3 nucleotides are TGCAGTGCTCGACAGGGAGAGAGGTTTTCGTTCGATGGCTACACCTTC.

The table lists this clonotype with many counts. The genes are TRBV28 and TRBJ1-1; 10 bases line up with TRBD1. Germline V gene lookup returns CDR1 MDHEN and CDR2 SYDVKM. The ends lost 6 bases at V and 1 base at J; junction bases unmatched: 2. CDR3 size: 14 residues. This CDR3 reads CASRRDRGNTEAFF. The CDR3 DNA is TGTGCCAGCAGGAGGGACAGGGGGAACACTGAAGCTTTCTTT.

This clonotype has at least ten counts. The chain links TRBV12-3 or TRBV12-4 to TRBJ1-4, with D unresolved. Deletions cut 6 bases from V and 4 bases from J, with 15 bases between. The CDR3 is 15 residues long. This CDR3 is CASSPGDGYNEKLFF. The CDR3 region has the DNA TGTGCCAGCAGCCCTGGGGATGGATATAATGAAAAACTGTTTTTT.

Comment on this clonotype: A much larger clone lies a single base off, so this may be a read error. This chain links TRBV12-3 or TRBV12-4 with TRBJ2-5; D is possibly TRBD1 (6 bases). The CDR3 loop spans 14 amino acids. The CDR3 spells CTSRPGAVQETQYF. DNA of the CDR3: TGTACCAGCAGGCCAGGGGCCGTACAAGAGACCCAGTACTTC.

The genes are TRBV12-3 or TRBV12-4 and TRBJ2-1; 11 bases agree with TRBD2. The CDR3 is 16 residues long. The V and J ends lost 3 bases and 8 bases, in that order; junction bases with no gene match: 9. The DNA for the CDR3 is TGTGCCAGCAGTTTTAGCGGGAGGGCCGTTTGGGATGAGCAGTTCTTC. Protein: CASSFSGRAVWDEQFF.

About this clonotype itself: A clone one base away is much larger, so this may be a read error. J is TRBJ2-7 and V is TRBV20-1; D is ambiguous. Between the trimmed V and J ends, which lost 3 bases and 0 bases, there was a span of 9 bases. CDR1 is DFQATT, CDR2 SNEGSKA, per germline (reference sequence). The CDR3 is 13 amino acids. The CDR3 DNA is TGCAGTGCTAGCGAGCTAGACTCCTACGAGCAGTACTTC. It translates to CSASELDSYEQYF.

This clonotype was seen many times. The chain uses TRBV28 and TRBJ2-7, with 7 bases fitting TRBD2. Germline values: CDR1 MDHEN, CDR2 SYDVKM. The CDR3 totals 14 residues. Trimming took 5 bases from V and 4 from J; bases not matched to a gene: 8. CDR3 loop: CASSVLADNYEQYF. The CDR3 DNA reads as TGTGCCAGCAGTGTTCTAGCGGATAATTACGAGCAGTACTTC. Variable domain in full (rest from reference TRBV28 and TRBJ2-7): DVKVTQSSRYLVKRTGEKVFLECVQDMDHENMFWYRQDPGLGLRLIYFSYDVKMKEKGDIPEGYSVSREKKERFSLILESASTNQTSMYLCASSVLADNYEQYFGPGTRLTVT.

Details on this clonotype: A read error is likely, as this CDR3 ends without the conserved phenylalanine or tryptophan. The V call is TRBV5-1, the J call TRBJ2-2; 10 positions agree with TRBD1. Germline V gene sequence: CDR1 SGHRS, CDR2 YFSETQ. Trimming cost V 7 bases and J 6 bases; bases outside gene matches: 9. The CDR3 loop spans 15 amino acids. CDR3 sequence (DNA): TGCGCCAGCGGTCCGCGACAGGGGGCCGCCGGGGAGCTGTTTTTG. It codes for CASGPRQGAAGELFL.

This clonotype has at least ten counts. The V gene is TRBV29-1, the J gene TRBJ2-2; the match to TRBD1 covers 9 bases. V shed 4 bases and J 3 bases; nucleotides not matched to a gene: 9. There are 16 residues in the CDR3. Germline-derived CDR1 and CDR2 are SQVTM and ANQGSEA. The CDR3 is CSVGGTGTGYTGELFF. For the CDR3, the DNA is TGCAGCGTTGGGGGAACCGGGACAGGGTACACCGGGGAGCTGTTTTTT.

The V gene is TRBV5-6, the J gene TRBJ2-1; maybe TRBD1 (6 bases). Per germline, CDR1 SGHDT and CDR2 YYEEEE. CDR3 size: 15 residues. V lost 2 bases and J lost 5, with 14 bases in between. The chain's CDR3 is CASSFTPQGNNEQFF. For the CDR3, the DNA is TGTGCCAGCAGCTTCACCCCACAGGGCAACAATGAGCAGTTCTTC.